A selection of T cell receptor beta chains follows, all from one sample in a study of shared clonotypes between healthy human individuals. Clones were sequenced by immunoSEQ multiplex PCR, and TCRdb holds only the in-frame ones, with some missing. Here the sample spans under 750,000 clones, roughly 72% being singletons. Source material: memory CD4+ T cells sorted from blood. These receptors were collected from a woman aged 25 to 39 in good health. Both conserved end residues are trimmed from each CDR3. Rows give clone size only sometimes, using once, few, many, or a class for an expanded clone.

V gene	clone size	J gene	CDR3 protein
TRBV30	.	TRBJ1-5	AWSRGQGSNQPQH
TRBV13	.	TRBJ2-4	ASTKPGTGSNIQY
TRBV5-1	few	TRBJ2-2	ASSVGTGELF
TRBV18	.	TRBJ1-1	ASSPATGTAYTEAF
TRBV6-1	.	TRBJ2-7	ATTPLAGGPYEQY
TRBV2	.	TRBJ2-1	ASMEWLANEQF
TRBV5-8	.	TRBJ1-4	ASSPQGFREKLF
TRBV2	.	TRBJ2-3	ASSRLTSKADTQY
TRBV10-2	.	TRBJ1-2	ASSDNNYGYT
TRBV7-2	few	TRBJ2-7	ASSSQGFEQY
TRBV5-1	.	TRBJ2-2	ASSVLRGNTGELF
TRBV6-8	.	TRBJ1-1	ASSEAGAAF
TRBV6-5	once	TRBJ2-4	ASKRPGAKNIQY
TRBV5-1	.	TRBJ2-7	ASSFGGTGSLEQY
TRBV5-1	.	TRBJ1-1	ASSFIGAGTEAF
TRBV11-2	.	TRBJ2-3	ASSLEGDLVTDTQY
TRBV27	once	TRBJ1-2	ASSSGGVYGYT